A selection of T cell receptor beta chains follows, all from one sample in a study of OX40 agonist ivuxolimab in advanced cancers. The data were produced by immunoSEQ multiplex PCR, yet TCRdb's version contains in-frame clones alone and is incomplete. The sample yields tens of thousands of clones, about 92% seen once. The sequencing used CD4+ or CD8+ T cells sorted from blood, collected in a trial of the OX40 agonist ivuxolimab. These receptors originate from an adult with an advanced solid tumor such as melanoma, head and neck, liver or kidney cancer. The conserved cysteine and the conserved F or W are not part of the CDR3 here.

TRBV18,ASSPSGANVLT
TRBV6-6,ATKSHLWVSGELF
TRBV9,ASSETGVLSEAF
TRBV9,ASSVGLAGGNEQF
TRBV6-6,ASRPGLGFNEQF
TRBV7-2,ASRSGLAGSYEQY
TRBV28,ASSLSAQGRTGELF
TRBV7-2,ASSPQGQGAGETQY
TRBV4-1,ASSQSLTSSGNTIY
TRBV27,ASSFYRGMNTEAF
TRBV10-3,ASARAGNTIY
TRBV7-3,ASSFSGGNTGELF
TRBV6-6,ASRPGQKVQPQH
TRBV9,ASSPGQGAADTQY
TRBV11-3,ASSSRTGKYEQY
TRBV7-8,ASSSGQGSYEQY
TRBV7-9,ASSPVGGSGEQY
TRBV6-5,ASSYGAGGTGELF
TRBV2,ASSVLENQPQH
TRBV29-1,SSSTRNFQETQY
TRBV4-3,ASSQGDRYNEQF
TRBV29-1,SVERTEAF